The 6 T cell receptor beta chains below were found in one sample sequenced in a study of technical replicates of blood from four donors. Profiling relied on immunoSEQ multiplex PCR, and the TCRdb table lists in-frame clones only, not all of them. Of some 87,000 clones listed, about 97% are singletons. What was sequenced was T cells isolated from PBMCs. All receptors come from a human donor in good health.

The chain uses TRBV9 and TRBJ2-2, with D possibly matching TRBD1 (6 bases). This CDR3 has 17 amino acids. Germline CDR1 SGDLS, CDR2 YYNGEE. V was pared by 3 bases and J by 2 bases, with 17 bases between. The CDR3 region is CASSARSDRPNTGELFF. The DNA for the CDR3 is TGTGCCAGCAGCGCAAGATCGGACAGACCTAACACCGGGGAGCTGTTTTTT.

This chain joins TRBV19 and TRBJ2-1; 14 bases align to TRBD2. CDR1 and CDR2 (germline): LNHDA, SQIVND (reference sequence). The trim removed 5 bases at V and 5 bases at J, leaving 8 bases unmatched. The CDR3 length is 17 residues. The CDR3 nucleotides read TGTGCCAGTAGTTTTTCGAGGACTAGCGGGAGGAACAATGAGCAGTTCTTC. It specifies CASSFSRTSGRNNEQFF.

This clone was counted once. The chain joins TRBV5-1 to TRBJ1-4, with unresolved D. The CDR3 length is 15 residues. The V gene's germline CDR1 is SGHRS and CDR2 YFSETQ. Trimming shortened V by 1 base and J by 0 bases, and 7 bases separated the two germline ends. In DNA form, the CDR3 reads TGCGCCAGCAGCTTGCCCAGTGCAACTAATGAAAAACTGTTTTTT. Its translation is CASSLPSATNEKLFF.

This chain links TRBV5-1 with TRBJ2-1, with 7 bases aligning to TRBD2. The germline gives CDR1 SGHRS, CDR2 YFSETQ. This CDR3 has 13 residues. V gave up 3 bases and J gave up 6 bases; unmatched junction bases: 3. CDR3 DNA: TGCGCCAGCAGCTGGGGGGGGACCAATGAGCAGTTCTTC. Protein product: CASSWGGTNEQFF.

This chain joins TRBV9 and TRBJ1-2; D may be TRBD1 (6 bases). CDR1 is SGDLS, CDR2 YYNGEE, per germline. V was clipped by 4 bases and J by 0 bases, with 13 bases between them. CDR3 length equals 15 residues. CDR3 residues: CASSLGDNPNYGYTF. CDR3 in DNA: TGTGCCAGCAGCCTAGGGGACAACCCTAACTATGGCTACACCTTC. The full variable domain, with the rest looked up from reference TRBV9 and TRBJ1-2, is DSGVTQTPKHLITATGQRVTLRCSPRSGDLSVYWYQQSLDQGLQFLIQYYNGEERAKGNILERFSAQQFPDLHSELNLSSLELGDSALYFCASSLGDNPNYGYTFGSGTRLTVV.

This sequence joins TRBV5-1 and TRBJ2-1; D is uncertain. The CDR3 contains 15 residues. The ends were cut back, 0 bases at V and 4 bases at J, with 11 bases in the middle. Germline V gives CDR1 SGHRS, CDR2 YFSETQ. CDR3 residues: CASSLARRLYNEQFF. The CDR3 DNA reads TGCGCCAGCAGCTTGGCGCGCAGGTTATACAATGAGCAGTTCTTC.